The clone carrying this T cell receptor beta chain was counted between two and nine times. Its antigen is undetermined. The data were taken from a study of T cells and Merkel cell carcinoma outcomes. General study results and limits: In Merkel cell carcinoma, repertoire and T-cell density reportedly predicted outcomes.

Germline CDR1 reads SGHRS; CDR2 reads YFSETQ. Trimming shortened V by 0 bases and J by 2 bases, and 9 bases separated the two germline ends. CDR3 length: 14 residues. The table came from immunoSEQ multiplex PCR; TCRdb's copy has only in-frame clones and leaves some out. The sample shows under 20,000 clones, around 87% of them seen only once. The sequenced sample consisted of tumor tissue from Merkel cell carcinoma. This TCR was recovered from a human donor with Merkel cell carcinoma. The chain is built from TRBV5-1 and TRBJ2-7; D remains unclear. CDR3 DNA: TGCGCCAGCAGCTTGGTCCCAGGAGCCTACGAGCAGTACTTC. This gives the protein CASSLVPGAYEQYF.